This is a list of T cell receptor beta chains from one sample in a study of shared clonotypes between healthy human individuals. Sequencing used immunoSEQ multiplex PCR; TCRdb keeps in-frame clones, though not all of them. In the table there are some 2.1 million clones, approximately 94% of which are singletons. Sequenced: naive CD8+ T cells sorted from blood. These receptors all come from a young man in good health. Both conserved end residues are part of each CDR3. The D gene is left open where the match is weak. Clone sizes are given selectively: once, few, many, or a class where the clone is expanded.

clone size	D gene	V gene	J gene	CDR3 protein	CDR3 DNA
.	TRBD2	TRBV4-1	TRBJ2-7	CASGLAITYEQYF	TGCGCCAGCGGACTAGCGATAACGTACGAGCAGTACTTC
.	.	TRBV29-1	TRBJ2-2	CSVSIDAGELFF	TGCAGCGTTAGCATTGACGCCGGGGAGCTGTTTTTT
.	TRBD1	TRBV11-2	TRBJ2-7	CASSLDTGGPGDEQYF	TGTGCCAGCAGCTTAGACACAGGGGGTCCTGGAGACGAGCAGTACTTC
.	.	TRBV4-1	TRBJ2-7	CASSQVGGSDEQYF	TGCGCCAGCAGCCAAGTCGGAGGGTCGGACGAGCAGTACTTC
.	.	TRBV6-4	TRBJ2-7	CASRTEAPGRYEQYF	TGTGCCAGCAGAACGGAGGCCCCAGGTAGATACGAGCAGTACTTC
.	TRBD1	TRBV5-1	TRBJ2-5	CASRGTAQWETQYF	TGCGCCAGCAGAGGGACAGCCCAGTGGGAGACCCAGTACTTC
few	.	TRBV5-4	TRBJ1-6	CASSPFVGGDSPLHF	TGTGCCAGCAGCCCATTCGTTGGGGGTGACTCACCCCTCCACTTT
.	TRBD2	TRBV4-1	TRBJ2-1	CASSPGTSGAPYNEQFF	TGCGCCAGCAGCCCCGGGACTAGCGGGGCCCCTTACAATGAGCAGTTCTTC
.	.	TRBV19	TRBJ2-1	CASSMTSLYNEQFF	TGTGCCAGTAGTATGACTAGTCTGTACAATGAGCAGTTCTTC
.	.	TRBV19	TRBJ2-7	CASSSENYEQYF	TGTGCCAGTAGTTCGGAAAACTACGAGCAGTACTTC
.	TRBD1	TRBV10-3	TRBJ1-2	CAISYSDRVIGGYTF	TGTGCCATCAGCTACTCCGACAGGGTTATTGGTGGCTACACCTTC
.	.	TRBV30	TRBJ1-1	CAWDRSNTEAFF	TGTGCCTGGGACAGGTCGAACACTGAAGCTTTCTTT
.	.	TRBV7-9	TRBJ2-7	CASSLGLPPYEQYF	TGTGCCAGCAGCCTTGGATTACCCCCCTACGAGCAGTACTTC
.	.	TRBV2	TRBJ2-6	CASSEHGVTGANVLTF	TGTGCCAGCAGTGAACACGGGGTAACTGGGGCCAACGTCCTGACTTTC
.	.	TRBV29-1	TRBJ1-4	CSVGGQTNEKLFF	TGCAGCGTTGGTGGGCAAACTAATGAAAAACTGTTTTTT
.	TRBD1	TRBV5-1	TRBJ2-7	CASSLGQGLLLSSYEQYF	TGCGCCAGCAGCTTGGGACAGGGGTTACTGCTGAGCTCCTACGAGCAGTACTTC
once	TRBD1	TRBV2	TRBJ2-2	CASLPGQGAAGELFF	TGTGCCAGCCTCCCGGGACAGGGGGCAGCCGGGGAGCTGTTTTTT